This TCR beta chain was obtained from a study of blood T cell repertoires in COVID-19 (dated by TCRdb to the early 2020s). In terms of the full investigation: The collaborator samples originated in the United States, Italy and Spain and spanned the acute and convalescent phases of COVID-19. The material from the prospective study consisted of cDNA or gDNA derived from T cells, B-cell-depleted T cells, or PBMCs. Subjects who had been exposed to COVID-19, were actively infected with it, or had recovered from it provided the deeply sampled blood TCRbeta repertoires that made up the dataset. The repertoires were released in a freely available public database meant as a resource for research on the immune response to SARS-CoV-2. The samples were drawn from the first 160 participants of the ongoing ImmuneRACE study and from 950 to 1,500 subjects provided by 6 global collaborators. The sample metadata nearly always contained a de-identified subject ID, COVID-19 status, age in years and sex. Where available, HLA class I and class II types were taken from metadata supplied by the sample provider and were not determined by assay-based typing. The investigation overall reported the following: How much clinical and demographic metadata was included differed by source and by participant, and the metadata was provided uncurated.

A remark on this clone: Its antigen is unknown. It has no much larger one-base neighbor in the sample; base qualities were not kept.

The immunoSEQ Assay, a bias-controlled multiplex PCR, was used to amplify TCRbeta CDR3 regions from genomic DNA. In the authors' own workflow: Within the assay, amplification of reference gene primers was used to estimate how many nucleated cells each sample contained. To quantify the absolute abundance of each unique TCRbeta CDR3 rearrangement, sequence reads were collapsed and filtered. Productive Simpson clonality was computed per sample as the square root of Simpson's diversity index over productive rearrangements. TCRdb took this table from immuneACCESS and kept in-frame rearrangements with V and J called. Such tables lack part of the clones; where checked against another copy, unresolved V genes explain under half of the gap, and the rest is unexplained. V, J and clone size reflect that table, while D and trimming were determined from the DNA. In all, the sample holds 200,000 to 250,000 clones, and around 90% of those were seen once. Roughly 0.89% of the sample goes to the ten largest clones.

At the junction V is shortened by 3 bases and J by 4 bases; bases outside the gene matches: 0. CDR1 MGHRA and CDR2 YSYEKL were looked up in the germline V gene. Taken from cysteine to phenylalanine, the CDR3 has 13 residues. Only the CDR3 part of the read is kept: 39 bases, read in frame from the first base. One collaborating source in Seattle enrolled patients during active infection and followed them longitudinally through the course of disease. The collaborating institutions used their own protocols to collect whole blood in K2EDTA tubes. For TCRbeta analysis, collaborators shipped samples in one of three forms: frozen whole blood, isolated PBMCs, or DNA extracted from either of those sample types.

The sequencing input was peripheral blood. This chain joins TRBV4-1 to TRBJ2-4, and 7 junction bases match TRBD1. The clonotype comes from a man aged 30-40 years with COVID-19, enrolled during active disease. Here the CDR3 is given as CASSQDRKNIQYF. Here is the DNA: TGCGCCAGCAGCCAGGACAGGAAAAACATTCAGTACTTC.